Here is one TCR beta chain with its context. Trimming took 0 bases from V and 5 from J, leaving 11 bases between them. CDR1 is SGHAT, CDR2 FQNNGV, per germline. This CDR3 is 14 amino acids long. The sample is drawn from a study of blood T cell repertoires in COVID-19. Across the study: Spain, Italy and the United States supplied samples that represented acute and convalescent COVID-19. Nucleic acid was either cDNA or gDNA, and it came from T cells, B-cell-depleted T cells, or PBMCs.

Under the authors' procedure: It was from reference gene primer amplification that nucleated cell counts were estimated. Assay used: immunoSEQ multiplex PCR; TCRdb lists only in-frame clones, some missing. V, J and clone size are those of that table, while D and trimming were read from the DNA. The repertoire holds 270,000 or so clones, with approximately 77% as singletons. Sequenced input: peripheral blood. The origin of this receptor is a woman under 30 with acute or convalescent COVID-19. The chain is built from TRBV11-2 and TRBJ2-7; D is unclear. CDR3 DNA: TGTGCCAGCAGCTTAGATCCTCAGGCGAACGAGCAGTACTTC. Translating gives CASSLDPQANEQYF.